Listed below are T cell receptor beta chains from one sample, sequenced in a study of cytotoxic CD8 clonotypes in ibrutinib-treated CLL. Profiled with immunoSEQ multiplex PCR; TCRdb holds only in-frame clones, not every one. This repertoire shows some 290,000 clones, 70% to 80% found once; its top ten account for under 8.5%. The sample here was PBMCs, taken before ibrutinib treatment. The receptors stem from a human donor with chronic lymphocytic leukemia. The CDR3 runs from the conserved cysteine through the conserved F or W. The order of the fields is V gene, J gene, clone size, D gene, CDR3 protein, CDR3 DNA. A D gene is named only where the DNA matches it firmly. Clone size is not always given. Where it is, it says once, few, many or a class for expanded clones.

TRBV19	TRBJ2-7	few	-	CASSRRGLFSYEQYF	TGTGCCAGTAGCCGCAGGGGCTTGTTTTCCTACGAGCAGTACTTC
TRBV10-3	TRBJ2-3	-	-	CAISEYGDTQYF	TGTGCCATCAGTGAATACGGAGATACGCAGTATTTT
TRBV5-1	TRBJ2-5	few	-	CASSLVPQETQYF	TGCGCCAGCAGCTTGGTACCCCAAGAGACCCAGTACTTC
TRBV5-1	TRBJ2-2	-	TRBD1	CASSTGQAYTGELFF	TGCGCCAGCAGCACGGGACAGGCATACACCGGGGAGCTGTTTTTT
TRBV27	TRBJ1-4	-	-	CASSLAGAEKLFF	TGTGCCAGCAGTTTAGCGGGGGCGGAAAAACTGTTTTTT
TRBV15	TRBJ2-1	-	-	CATSRGREPYNEQFF	TGTGCCACCAGCAGAGGTCGGGAACCCTACAATGAGCAGTTCTTC
TRBV11-1	TRBJ1-2	-	TRBD1	CASSFGRGYGYTF	TGTGCCAGCAGCTTCGGCAGGGGGTATGGCTACACCTTC
TRBV5-5	TRBJ1-5	-	-	CASSLAGTWEQPQHF	TGTGCCAGCAGCTTGGCGGGGACATGGGAGCAGCCCCAGCATTTT
TRBV6-1	TRBJ2-1	-	-	CASGLSTHEQFF	TGTGCCAGCGGACTCAGTACCCATGAGCAGTTCTTC
TRBV20-1	TRBJ1-2	-	-	CSVAENYGYTF	TGCAGTGTAGCGGAAAACTATGGCTACACCTTC
TRBV19	TRBJ1-2	few	-	CASMTASNYGYTF	TGTGCCAGTATGACAGCGAGTAACTATGGCTACACCTTC
TRBV5-1	TRBJ1-4	once	-	CASKLGDRSNEKLFF	TGCGCCAGCAAGCTCGGAGACAGGAGTAATGAAAAACTGTTTTTT
TRBV19	TRBJ2-5	-	-	CASSTQETQYF	TGTGCCAGTAGTACACAAGAGACCCAGTACTTC
TRBV2	TRBJ1-1	once	-	CASSEGLNTEAFF	TGTGCCAGCAGCGAGGGCCTGAACACTGAAGCTTTCTTT
TRBV6-5	TRBJ2-2	-	-	CASSLGLSPNTGELFF	TGTGCCAGCAGTTTGGGACTCTCTCCCAACACCGGGGAGCTGTTTTTT
TRBV19	TRBJ1-1	few	-	CASSMGGGRNTEAFF	TGTGCCAGTAGTATGGGTGGGGGACGGAACACTGAAGCTTTCTTT
TRBV10-3	TRBJ1-1	-	-	CAIIGGRNTEAFF	TGTGCCATCATTGGGGGGCGGAACACTGAAGCTTTCTTT
TRBV11-1	TRBJ1-6	-	-	CASGGGYNSPLHF	TGTGCCAGCGGCGGGGGGTATAATTCACCCCTCCACTTT
TRBV9	TRBJ2-7	-	TRBD2	CASSVKSSPLAAYEQYF	TGTGCCAGCAGCGTAAAAAGCTCCCCCCTAGCGGCCTACGAGCAGTACTTC
TRBV11-1	TRBJ2-6	-	-	CASSGGVRVLTF	TGTGCCAGCAGCGGAGGGGTTCGCGTCCTGACTTTC
TRBV11-2	TRBJ2-7	-	TRBD2	CASSRGWTSGISEQYF	TGTGCCAGCAGCCGTGGCTGGACTAGCGGGATCAGCGAGCAGTACTTC
TRBV19	TRBJ1-1	-	-	CASSMWQLNTEAFF	TGTGCCAGTAGTATGTGGCAGCTAAACACTGAAGCTTTCTTT
TRBV21-1	TRBJ1-1	-	-	CASSKRQGTVVPEAFF	TGTGCCAGCAGCAAACGTCAGGGGACAGTTGTGCCTGAAGCTTTCTTT
TRBV11-2	TRBJ2-1	-	-	CASSPLGGMSYNEQFF	TGTGCCAGCAGCCCCCTCGGCGGGATGTCCTACAATGAGCAGTTCTTC
TRBV5-6	TRBJ2-5	-	-	CASSLLLGPIESARETQYF	TGTGCCAGCAGCTTGCTGTTGGGACCAATTGAATCAGCCAGGGAGACCCAGTACTTC
TRBV9	TRBJ2-6	few	TRBD1	CASSPRDRGPGANVLTF	TGTGCCAGCAGCCCCAGGGACAGGGGGCCTGGGGCCAACGTCCTGACTTTC
TRBV25-1	TRBJ2-1	few	-	CASGGSHEQFF	TGTGCCAGTGGAGGTTCCCATGAGCAGTTCTTC
TRBV5-1	TRBJ2-4	-	-	CASSQQTGLAKNIQYF	TGCGCCAGCAGCCAACAGACAGGACTAGCCAAAAACATTCAGTACTTC
TRBV14	TRBJ2-3	-	-	CASSHRADTDTQYF	TGTGCCAGCAGCCACCGGGCTGACACAGATACGCAGTATTTT
TRBV14	TRBJ1-2	-	-	CASSPLGGFVGGYTF	TGTGCCAGCAGCCCCCTTGGGGGGTTCGTTGGTGGCTACACCTTC
TRBV6-6	TRBJ1-3	few	-	CASSYSLGLSGNTIYF	TGTGCCAGCAGTTACTCCTTGGGCCTCTCTGGAAACACCATATATTTT
TRBV5-1	TRBJ2-7	-	TRBD1	CASSLTGGTSYEQYF	TGCGCCAGCAGCTTAACAGGGGGAACCTCCTACGAGCAGTACTTC
TRBV4-2	TRBJ1-4	-	-	CASSPKDSATNEKLFF	TGTGCCAGCAGCCCTAAAGACAGTGCAACTAATGAAAAACTGTTTTTT
TRBV4-3	TRBJ2-1	once	TRBD1	CASSLNRGIPRGSEQFF	TGCGCCAGCAGCCTCAACAGGGGAATCCCTCGAGGAAGTGAGCAGTTCTTC
TRBV7-2	TRBJ2-2	few	-	CASSLEVAAGELFF	TGTGCCAGCAGCTTAGAAGTAGCGGCCGGGGAGCTGTTTTTT
TRBV25-1	TRBJ1-2	few	-	CASSGTGLNYGYTF	TGTGCCAGCAGTGGAACAGGCCTTAACTATGGCTACACCTTC
TRBV7-9	TRBJ2-7	-	TRBD1	CASSSRPGQGSDEQYF	TGTGCCAGCAGCTCTCGCCCCGGACAGGGGAGCGACGAGCAGTACTTC
TRBV4-2	TRBJ1-2	-	-	CASSQGTVTF	TGTGCCAGCAGCCAAGGGACAGTTACCTTC
TRBV7-9	TRBJ2-7	-	-	CASSHARDRYEQYF	TGTGCCAGCAGCCATGCTAGGGATAGATACGAGCAGTACTTC
TRBV18	TRBJ2-7	-	-	CASSPPSRRGSSYEQYF	TGTGCCAGCTCACCTCCCAGCCGTAGGGGGAGTTCCTACGAGCAGTACTTC
TRBV6-5	TRBJ2-7	once	TRBD1	CASSYTRDRGHEQYF	TGTGCCAGCAGTTACACCCGGGACAGGGGCCACGAGCAGTACTTC
TRBV5-1	TRBJ2-3	-	-	CASSFIGASDTQYF	TGCGCCAGCAGCTTCATCGGAGCCTCAGATACGCAGTATTTT
TRBV7-2	TRBJ1-1	medium-sized	TRBD1	CASSIHDRGARTEAFF	TGTGCCAGCAGCATCCATGACAGGGGAGCTAGGACTGAAGCTTTCTTT
TRBV7-9	TRBJ2-7	-	TRBD2	CASSPRGTLLDEQYF	TGTGCCAGCAGCCCGCGGGGGACCCTCCTCGACGAGCAGTACTTC
TRBV5-1	TRBJ1-1	few	-	CASSLIGLATEAFF	TGCGCCAGCAGCTTGATAGGGTTAGCTACTGAAGCTTTCTTT
TRBV30	TRBJ1-5	-	TRBD1	CAWSTGVQPQHF	TGTGCCTGGAGTACAGGGGTTCAGCCCCAGCATTTT
TRBV18	TRBJ1-4	few	-	CASSGDRNNEKLFF	TGTGCCAGCTCAGGGGACCGAAATAATGAAAAACTGTTTTTT
TRBV7-7	TRBJ2-5	once	TRBD1	CASSRDREETQYF	TGTGCTAGCAGCCGCGACAGGGAAGAGACCCAGTACTTC
TRBV5-6	TRBJ2-3	-	-	CASSLVPDTQYF	TGTGCCAGCAGCTTGGTGCCAGATACGCAGTATTTT
TRBV5-1	TRBJ2-2	-	-	CASSLEGRSEGELFF	TGCGCCAGCAGCTTGGAGGGACGGTCCGAGGGGGAGCTGTTTTTT
TRBV6-4	TRBJ2-3	once	-	CASSDSFDLGGPDTQYF	TGTGCCAGCAGTGACTCTTTCGATTTGGGTGGGCCAGATACGCAGTATTTT
TRBV5-4	TRBJ2-1	-	TRBD2	CASSPEGLAGGAGGEQFF	TGTGCCAGCAGCCCCGAGGGATTAGCGGGAGGTGCAGGAGGCGAGCAGTTCTTC
TRBV4-3	TRBJ2-7	-	TRBD2	CASSQGGLPLGEQYF	TGCGCCAGCAGCCAAGGGGGACTACCTCTTGGCGAGCAGTACTTC
TRBV7-6	TRBJ2-5	-	TRBD1	CASSLGQGKTQYF	TGTGCCAGCAGCTTAGGACAGGGGAAGACCCAGTACTTC
TRBV5-6	TRBJ1-4	-	-	CASSLGGFNEKLFF	TGTGCCAGCAGCTTGGGCGGTTTTAATGAAAAACTGTTTTTT